This is a list of T cell receptor beta chains from one sample in a study of shared clonotypes between healthy human individuals. Sequencing was performed with immunoSEQ multiplex PCR; in TCRdb, only in-frame clones are kept and a portion is missing. The table shows hundreds of thousands of clones, with roughly 98% occurring only once. Material: naive CD8+ T cells sorted from blood. Receptor source: a man aged 25-40 years in good health. Both conserved end residues are part of each CDR3. A D gene is named only where the DNA matches it firmly. Size tells how often a clone was seen (once, few, many) or the class of an expanded clone, and some rows leave it out.

J	size	V	D	DNA	CDR3
TRBJ2-7	-	TRBV19	TRBD2	TGTGCCAGTAGTGCACAACTCTCCGGGACTAGTGGCTACGAGCAGTACTTC	CASSAQLSGTSGYEQYF
TRBJ2-7	-	TRBV4-1	-	TGCGCCAGCAGCCCAGAGGTCGGTGTCGGGGGCGAGCAGTACTTC	CASSPEVGVGGEQYF
TRBJ2-2	-	TRBV10-2	-	TGCGCCAGCAGTGAGTCGAGATTCGGGGGGCTGTTTTTT	CASSESRFGGLFF
TRBJ2-1	-	TRBV28	-	TGTGCCAGCCTCCTGACGACAGGATCCTACAATGAGCAGTTCTTC	CASLLTTGSYNEQFF
TRBJ2-7	-	TRBV7-8	-	TGTGCCAGCAGCTTAGTCGGGAGCTCCTACGAGCAGTACTTC	CASSLVGSSYEQYF
TRBJ1-5	-	TRBV7-2	-	TGTGCCAGCAGCTTAGATAGGGTGGGGGGGAATCAGCCCCAGCATTTT	CASSLDRVGGNQPQHF
TRBJ2-2	-	TRBV5-1	-	TGCGCCAGCAGCTTGGGCCCCCCAGGGAGCGGGGAGCTGTTTTTT	CASSLGPPGSGELFF
TRBJ2-1	-	TRBV18	-	TGTGCCAGCTCACCAGAGTTTTCCTCCTACAATGAGCAGTTCTTC	CASSPEFSSYNEQFF
TRBJ2-1	few	TRBV27	TRBD2	TGTGCCAGCAGTTTATCTTCGGGACTAGTTATCTATGAGCAGTTCTTC	CASSLSSGLVIYEQFF
TRBJ2-7	-	TRBV27	-	TGTGCCAGCAGTTATGGGGGCTACGAGCAGTACTTC	CASSYGGYEQYF
TRBJ2-7	-	TRBV27	TRBD1	TGTGCCAGCAGTTCCCCCAAGGTGGTCACAGGGGGATACGAGCAGTACTTC	CASSSPKVVTGGYEQYF
TRBJ2-7	-	TRBV5-5	-	TGTGCCAGCAGCTTCGTCGGGGGAAGCCACTACGAGCAGTACTTC	CASSFVGGSHYEQYF
TRBJ2-5	-	TRBV11-3	TRBD2	TGTGCCAGCAGCTCAAATAGCGGGAGGGCGGGGGAAGAGACCCAGTACTTC	CASSSNSGRAGEETQYF
TRBJ1-2	-	TRBV4-3	-	TGCGCCAGCAGCCAAGATATCCTTGCAGGGGACCGGCATGGCTACACCTTC	CASSQDILAGDRHGYTF
TRBJ2-4	-	TRBV18	-	TGTGCCAGCTCACCATCCTCAGGGGGGGCCAAAAACATTCAGTACTTC	CASSPSSGGAKNIQYF
TRBJ2-7	-	TRBV5-6	TRBD1	TGTGCCAGCAGCCCTAAAGGGACAGGGAGTCACGAGCAGTACTTC	CASSPKGTGSHEQYF
TRBJ2-3	-	TRBV6-5	TRBD1	TGTGCCAGCAGTACCCTCCAGGGGGCAGATACGCAGTATTTT	CASSTLQGADTQYF
TRBJ1-1	-	TRBV7-9	-	TGTGCCAGCAGCCCTAAGGACATCGTAATCGCTGAAGCTTTCTTT	CASSPKDIVIAEAFF
TRBJ2-1	once	TRBV25-1	-	TGTGCCAGCAGTGAATATACCCAGTTGGAGGGCCTGTACAATGAGCAGTTCTTC	CASSEYTQLEGLYNEQFF
TRBJ2-5	-	TRBV7-3	-	TGTGCCAGCAGCGACTCTAACCAAGAGACCCAGTACTTC	CASSDSNQETQYF
TRBJ1-1	few	TRBV28	-	TGTGCCAGCAGTTTTCCGGGACAGAACACTGAAGCTTTCTTT	CASSFPGQNTEAFF
TRBJ2-7	-	TRBV11-2	-	TGTGCCAGCAGCTTAGTCCCCTCTACCTACGAGCAGTACTTC	CASSLVPSTYEQYF
TRBJ1-1	-	TRBV4-1	TRBD1	TGCGCCAGCAGCCAAGCACAGGGGTCGAACACTGAAGCTTTCTTT	CASSQAQGSNTEAFF
TRBJ2-1	-	TRBV7-3	-	TGTGCCAGCAGCTTAAGGGCTAGCACCTACAATGAGCAGTTCTTC	CASSLRASTYNEQFF
TRBJ2-7	-	TRBV5-1	-	TGCGCCAGCAGCTTCGGGCCCTCCTTGGGAAACTCCTACGAGCAGTACTTC	CASSFGPSLGNSYEQYF
TRBJ2-7	-	TRBV2	TRBD1	TGTGCCAGCAGGGTAACACAGGGGGCCCCCTACGAGCAGTACTTC	CASRVTQGAPYEQYF
TRBJ2-7	once	TRBV19	-	TGTGCCAGTAGTATTAGCAGGGGAGATGTCTACGAGCAGTACTTC	CASSISRGDVYEQYF
TRBJ2-3	-	TRBV27	-	TGTGCCAGCAGTTTAAGGGGACCTGAAGGAGATACGCAGTATTTT	CASSLRGPEGDTQYF
TRBJ1-5	-	TRBV30	-	TGTGCCTGGAGTCCGGTGGGGACACCAGATCAGCCCCAGCATTTT	CAWSPVGTPDQPQHF
TRBJ1-5	once	TRBV5-5	-	TGTGCCAGCAGCCAGGGAGACTATAGCAATCAGCCCCAGCATTTT	CASSQGDYSNQPQHF
TRBJ2-7	-	TRBV27	-	TGTGCCAGCAGTTTTCTAGGGGGAGGAGGGGAGCAGTACTTC	CASSFLGGGGEQYF
TRBJ2-2	-	TRBV5-1	-	TGCGCCAGCAGCTTGGGCTTGCGGGGGCGCCTACAGAACACCGGGGAGCTGTTTTTT	CASSLGLRGRLQNTGELFF
TRBJ2-2	-	TRBV5-4	-	TGTGCCAGCAGCCGCCCTTCCACCGGGGAGCTGTTTTTT	CASSRPSTGELFF
TRBJ2-1	-	TRBV7-6	-	TGTGCCAGCAGCTTAGAGGGTCCGAGCTCCTACAATGAGCAGTTCTTC	CASSLEGPSSYNEQFF
TRBJ2-7	-	TRBV13	-	TGTGCCAGCAGCCCGTACTCGACCTCCTACGAGCAGTACTTC	CASSPYSTSYEQYF
TRBJ2-1	-	TRBV5-1	-	TGCGCCAGCAGCAGCGGCTCCTACAATGAGCAGTTCTTC	CASSSGSYNEQFF
TRBJ2-3	-	TRBV10-1	TRBD2	TGCGCCAGCAGTGAAAGCCTAGCGGATAGCACAGATACGCAGTATTTT	CASSESLADSTDTQYF
TRBJ2-3	-	TRBV5-1	-	TGCGCCAGCAGCTTGGAGGGACGGAGCACAGATACGCAGTATTTT	CASSLEGRSTDTQYF
TRBJ2-1	-	TRBV29-1	TRBD2	TGCAGCGTTGTAGACGCGGGAGAACTTGAGCAGTTCTTC	CSVVDAGELEQFF
TRBJ2-7	-	TRBV5-1	TRBD1	TGCGCCAGCAGCTCGGACAGGGTTACCTACGAGCAGTACTTC	CASSSDRVTYEQYF
TRBJ2-7	-	TRBV7-9	TRBD2	TGTGCCAGACTAGCGGGAGGGCCCTCGGGTTTCGAGCAGTACTTC	CARLAGGPSGFEQYF
TRBJ2-7	-	TRBV2	-	TGTGCCAGCAGGGACGGTATCTCCTACGAGCAGTACTTC	CASRDGISYEQYF
TRBJ2-3	-	TRBV27	-	TGTGCCAGCACTAGCGCGGGGCGGGCAGATACGCAGTATTTT	CASTSAGRADTQYF